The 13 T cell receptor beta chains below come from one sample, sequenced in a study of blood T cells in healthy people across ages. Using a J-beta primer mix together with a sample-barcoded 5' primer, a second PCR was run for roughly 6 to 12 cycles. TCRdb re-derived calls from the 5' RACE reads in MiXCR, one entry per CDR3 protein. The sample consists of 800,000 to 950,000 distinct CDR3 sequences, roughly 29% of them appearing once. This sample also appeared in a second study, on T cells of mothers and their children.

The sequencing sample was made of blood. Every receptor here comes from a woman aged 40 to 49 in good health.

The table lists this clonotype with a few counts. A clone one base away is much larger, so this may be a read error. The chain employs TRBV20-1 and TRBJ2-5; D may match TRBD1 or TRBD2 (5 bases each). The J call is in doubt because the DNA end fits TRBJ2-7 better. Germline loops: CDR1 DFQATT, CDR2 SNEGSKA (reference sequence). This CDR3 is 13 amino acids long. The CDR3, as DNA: TGCAGTGCTCGTTCAGGGAGTCGCGGCGAGCAGTACTTC. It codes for CSARSGSRGEQYF.

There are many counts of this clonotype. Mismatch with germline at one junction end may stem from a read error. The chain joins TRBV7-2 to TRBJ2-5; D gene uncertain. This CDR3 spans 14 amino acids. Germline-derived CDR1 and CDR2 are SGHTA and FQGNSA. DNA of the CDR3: TGTGCTAGCAGCTTGGCAGGCCTTAAAGAGACCCAGTACTTC. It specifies CASSLAGLKETQYF.

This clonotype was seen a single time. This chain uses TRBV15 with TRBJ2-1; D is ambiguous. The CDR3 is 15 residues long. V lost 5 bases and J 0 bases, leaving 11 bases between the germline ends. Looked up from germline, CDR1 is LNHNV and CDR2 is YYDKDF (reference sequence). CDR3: CATSGQEPSYNEQFF. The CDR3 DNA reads TGTGCCACCAGCGGGCAGGAGCCCTCCTACAATGAGCAGTTCTTC. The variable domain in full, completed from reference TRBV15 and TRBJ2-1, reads DAMVIQNPRYQVTQFGKPVTLSCSQTLNHNVMYWYQQKSSQAPKLLFHYYDKDFNNEADTPDNFQSRRPNTSFCFLDIRSPGLGDTAMYLCATSGQEPSYNEQFFGPGTRLTVL.

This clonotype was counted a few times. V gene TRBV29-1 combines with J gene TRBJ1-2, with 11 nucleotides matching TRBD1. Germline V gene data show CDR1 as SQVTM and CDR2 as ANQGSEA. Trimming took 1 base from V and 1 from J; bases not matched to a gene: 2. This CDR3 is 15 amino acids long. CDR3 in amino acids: CSVEAGQGVNYGYTF. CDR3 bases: TGCAGCGTTGAAGCGGGACAGGGGGTTAACTATGGCTACACCTTC. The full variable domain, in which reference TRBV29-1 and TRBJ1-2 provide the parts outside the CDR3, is SAVISQKPSRDICQRGTSLTIQCQVDSQVTMMFWYRQQPGQSLTLIATANQGSEATYESGFVIDKFPISRPNLTFSTLTVSNMSPEDSSIYLCSVEAGQGVNYGYTFGSGTRLTVV.

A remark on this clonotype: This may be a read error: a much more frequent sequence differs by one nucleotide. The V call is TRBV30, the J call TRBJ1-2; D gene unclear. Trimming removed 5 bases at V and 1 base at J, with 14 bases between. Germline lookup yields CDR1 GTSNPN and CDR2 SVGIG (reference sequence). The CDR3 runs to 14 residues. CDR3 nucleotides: TGTGCCTGGCACACAGCCGCACTTAACTATGGCTACACCTTC. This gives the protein CAWHTAALNYGYTF.

The CDR3 protein is CASSQDPGVTEAFF. The DNA of the CDR3 is TGTGCCAGCAGCCAAGATCCAGGGGTCACTGAAGCTTTCTTT. The chain is built from TRBV14 and TRBJ1-1, with D possibly TRBD1 on 6 matching bases. Per the germline V gene, CDR1 is SGHDN and CDR2 is FVKESK. The germline V and J ends were trimmed by 0 bases and 4 bases, with 9 bases remaining between them. This CDR3 has 14 amino acids.

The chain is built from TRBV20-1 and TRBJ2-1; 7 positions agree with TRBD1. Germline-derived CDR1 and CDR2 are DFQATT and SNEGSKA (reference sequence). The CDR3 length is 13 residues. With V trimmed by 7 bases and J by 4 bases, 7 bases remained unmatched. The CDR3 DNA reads TGCAGTGTTGACAGGGTAGGGTACAATGAGCAGTTCTTC. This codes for CSVDRVGYNEQFF.

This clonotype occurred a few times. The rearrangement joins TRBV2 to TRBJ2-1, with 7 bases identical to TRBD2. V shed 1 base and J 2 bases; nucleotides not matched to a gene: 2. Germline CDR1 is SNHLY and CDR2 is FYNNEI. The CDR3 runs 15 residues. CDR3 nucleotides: TGTGCCAGCAGTGAAGAAGGGACTACCTACAATGAGCAGTTCTTC. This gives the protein CASSEEGTTYNEQFF.

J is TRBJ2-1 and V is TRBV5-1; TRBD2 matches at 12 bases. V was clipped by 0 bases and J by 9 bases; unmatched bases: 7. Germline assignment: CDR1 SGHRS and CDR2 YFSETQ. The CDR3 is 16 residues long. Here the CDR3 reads CASSLEASGGASEQFF. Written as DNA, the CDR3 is TGCGCCAGCAGCTTGGAAGCTAGCGGGGGGGCCTCTGAGCAGTTCTTC.

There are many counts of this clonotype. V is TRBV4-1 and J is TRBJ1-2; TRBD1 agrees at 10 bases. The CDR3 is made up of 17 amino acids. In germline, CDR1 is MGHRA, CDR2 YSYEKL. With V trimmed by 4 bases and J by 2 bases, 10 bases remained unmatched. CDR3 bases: TGCGCCAGCAGCCCGACAGGGGGCCCTGAGCTAAACTATGGCTACACCTTC. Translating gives CASSPTGGPELNYGYTF.

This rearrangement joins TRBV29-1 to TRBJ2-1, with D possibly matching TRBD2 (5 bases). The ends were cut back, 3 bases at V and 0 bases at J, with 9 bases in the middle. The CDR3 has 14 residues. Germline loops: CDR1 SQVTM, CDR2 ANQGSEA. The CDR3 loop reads CSVEDFGSYNEQFF. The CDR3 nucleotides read TGCAGCGTTGAGGACTTCGGCTCCTACAATGAGCAGTTCTTC.

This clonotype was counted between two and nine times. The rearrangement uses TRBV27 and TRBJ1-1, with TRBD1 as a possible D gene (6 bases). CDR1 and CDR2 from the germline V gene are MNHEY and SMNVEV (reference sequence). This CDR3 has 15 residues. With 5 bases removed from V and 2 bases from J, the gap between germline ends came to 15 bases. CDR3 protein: CASSTRQATNTEAFF. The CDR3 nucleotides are TGTGCCAGCAGTACCCGACAGGCAACTAACACTGAAGCTTTCTTT.

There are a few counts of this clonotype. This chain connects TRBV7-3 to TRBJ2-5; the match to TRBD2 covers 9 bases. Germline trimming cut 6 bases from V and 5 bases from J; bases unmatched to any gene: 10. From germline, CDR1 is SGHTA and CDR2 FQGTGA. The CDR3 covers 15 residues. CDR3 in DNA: TGTGCCAGCAGGTGGAGCGCGGGGGGGCCGGAGACCCAGTACTTC. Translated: CASRWSAGGPETQYF. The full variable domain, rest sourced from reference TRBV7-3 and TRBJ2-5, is GAGVSQTPSNKVTEKGKYVELRCDPISGHTALYWYRQSLGQGPEFLIYFQGTGAADDSGLPNDRFFAVRPEGSVSTLKIQRTERGDSAVYLCASRWSAGGPETQYFGPGTRLLVL.